The rows below give T cell receptor beta chains drawn from one sample of a study of regulatory T cells in long-lasting Graves disease. TCRdb recomputed calls from the multiplex PCR reads with MiXCR, one row per CDR3 protein. Here the sample spans over 650,000 distinct CDR3 sequences, around 30% being singletons. This material consisted of peripheral blood mononuclear cells (PBMCs), taken when the disease was refractory, from a patient treated with antithyroid drugs. All receptors derive from a female donor with Graves disease. Each CDR3 is given with its conserved first and last residue. A D gene is named only where the DNA matches it firmly. A clone size is listed for some rows: how often the clone was seen (once, few, many), or a class if it is expanded.

size: .
J: TRBJ2-5
D: TRBD2
V: TRBV2
CDR3: CASSAGLAGGGKETQYF
DNA: TGTGCCAGCAGCGCGGGACTAGCGGGAGGAGGGAAGGAGACCCAGTACTTC

size: .
J: TRBJ1-1
D: .
V: TRBV28
CDR3: CASRIRQNTEAFF
DNA: TGTGCCAGCAGGATCCGACAGAACACTGAAGCTTTCTTT

size: .
J: TRBJ1-1
D: .
V: TRBV5-5
CDR3: CASSLVPPPAFF
DNA: TGTGCCAGCAGCTTGGTTCCCCCTCCGGCTTTCTTT

size: .
J: TRBJ2-7
D: .
V: TRBV3-1
CDR3: CASSHGASFYEQYF
DNA: TGTGCCAGCAGCCATGGAGCGAGCTTTTACGAGCAGTACTTC

size: .
J: TRBJ1-2
D: .
V: TRBV3-1
CDR3: CASSQVGSYNYGYTF
DNA: TGTGCCAGCAGCCAAGTCGGCAGTTATAACTATGGCTACACCTTC

size: .
J: TRBJ1-2
D: .
V: TRBV5-1
CDR3: CASSLAPKGLGYTF
DNA: TGCGCCAGCAGCTTGGCACCGAAAGGCTTGGGCTACACCTTC

size: .
J: TRBJ1-3
D: TRBD1
V: TRBV10-3
CDR3: CAISPTTGVGNTIYF
DNA: TGTGCCATCAGCCCAACGACAGGGGTTGGAAACACCATATATTTT

size: .
J: TRBJ1-2
D: TRBD1
V: TRBV7-3
CDR3: CASSPRQGANYGYTF
DNA: TGTGCCAGCAGCCCCCGGCAGGGGGCTAACTATGGCTACACCTTC

size: many
J: TRBJ1-2
D: .
V: TRBV29-1
CDR3: CSVGGGNYGYTF
DNA: TGCAGCGTTGGAGGGGGAAACTATGGCTACACCTTC

size: many
J: TRBJ1-1
D: TRBD1
V: TRBV11-2
CDR3: CASRRTGENTEAFF
DNA: TGTGCCAGCAGAAGGACAGGGGAGAACACTGAAGCTTTCTTT

size: many
J: TRBJ1-1
D: TRBD1
V: TRBV12-3/TRBV12-4
CDR3: CASSHRDRIYEAFF
DNA: TGTGCCAGCAGCCACCGGGACAGAATTTATGAAGCTTTCTTT

size: .
J: TRBJ2-1
D: .
V: TRBV11-2
CDR3: CASRAATSWAYNEQFF
DNA: TGTGCCAGCAGAGCTGCGACCTCGTGGGCCTACAATGAGCAGTTCTTC

size: many
J: TRBJ1-1
D: .
V: TRBV5-5
CDR3: CASSLAILNTEAFF
DNA: TGTGCCAGCAGCTTGGCCATTTTGAACACTGAAGCTTTCTTT

size: .
J: TRBJ1-1
D: .
V: TRBV20-1
CDR3: CSARDFRARSDGEAFF
DNA: TGCAGTGCTAGAGATTTCCGGGCACGAAGTGACGGTGAAGCTTTCTTT

size: few
J: TRBJ1-5
D: .
V: TRBV7-9
CDR3: CASSLINQPQHF
DNA: TGTGCCAGCAGCTTAATAAATCAGCCCCAGCATTTT

size: few
J: TRBJ2-4
D: TRBD2
V: TRBV9
CDR3: CASSRGTSGRELAKNIQYF
DNA: TGTGCCAGCAGCCGCGGGACTAGCGGGAGGGAACTAGCCAAAAACATTCAGTACTTC

size: few
J: TRBJ2-7
D: .
V: TRBV12-3/TRBV12-4
CDR3: CASTARRIGEQYF
DNA: TGTGCCAGCACGGCTAGGCGGATAGGAGAGCAGTACTTC

size: few
J: TRBJ1-6
D: .
V: TRBV11-1
CDR3: CASSKGRESSYNSPLHF
DNA: TGTGCCAGCAGCAAGGGGCGGGAGAGCTCCTATAATTCACCCCTCCACTTT

size: many
J: TRBJ1-4
D: .
V: TRBV7-6
CDR3: CASSLAGGSREKLFF
DNA: TGTGCCAGCAGCTTAGCGGGAGGGTCGCGTGAAAAACTGTTTTTT

size: .
J: TRBJ1-4
D: .
V: TRBV12-5
CDR3: CASGLVAGYGVTNEKLFF
DNA: TGTGCTAGTGGTTTGGTGGCAGGGTATGGAGTAACTAATGAAAAACTGTTTTTT

size: .
J: TRBJ1-6
D: .
V: TRBV28
CDR3: CASSQPRGGVNSPLHF
DNA: TGTGCCAGCAGTCAGCCTCGGGGGGGGGTAAATTCACCCCTCCACTTT

size: .
J: TRBJ2-3
D: .
V: TRBV27
CDR3: CASSRGTDTQYF
DNA: TGTGCCAGCAGTCGGGGAACAGATACGCAGTATTTT

size: few
J: TRBJ1-5
D: TRBD1
V: TRBV28
CDR3: CASNLQGAQGQPQHF
DNA: TGTGCCAGCAATTTACAGGGGGCGCAGGGTCAGCCCCAGCATTTT

size: .
J: TRBJ1-2
D: .
V: TRBV7-3
CDR3: CASSFNPNYGYTF
DNA: TGTGCCAGCAGCTTCAACCCTAACTATGGCTACACCTTC

size: .
J: TRBJ1-1
D: TRBD1
V: TRBV4-1
CDR3: CASSQAGTGAHTEAFF
DNA: TGCGCCAGCAGCCAAGCGGGGACAGGCGCGCACACTGAAGCTTTCTTT

size: many
J: TRBJ2-7
D: .
V: TRBV27
CDR3: CASSRTRTSYEQYF
DNA: TGTGCCAGCAGTCGGACAAGAACGTCCTACGAGCAGTACTTC

size: few
J: TRBJ1-1
D: .
V: TRBV30
CDR3: CAWSTGILNTEAFF
DNA: TGTGCCTGGAGTACGGGAATATTGAACACTGAAGCTTTCTTT